The 30 T cell receptor beta chains below were found in one sample sequenced in a study of spatial heterogeneity in lung cancer. TCRdb independently ran MiXCR on the 5' RACE reads; one entry per CDR3 protein. The repertoire has tens of thousands of distinct CDR3 sequences, about 9.8% of them found once; the top ten carry roughly 20%. Time point specified: blood at routine non-recurrence follow-up after resection. The sequencing here drew on PBMCs, taken at follow-up. Every receptor here comes from a male donor with early-stage non-small cell lung cancer.

This clonotype was seen ten or more times. This chain joins TRBV20-1 and TRBJ2-5, with D tentatively TRBD1 or TRBD2 (5 bases each). The germline V gene has CDR1 DFQATT and CDR2 SNEGSKA (reference sequence). The V gene lost 6 bases and the J gene lost 4 bases, with 18 bases spanning the gap. The CDR3 length is 14 residues. The CDR3: CSAPRDGGRETQYF. CDR3 coding DNA: TGCAGTGCCCCCAGGGACGGAGGAAGAGAGACCCAGTACTTC.

This clonotype turned up a few times. The chain is built from TRBV20-1 and TRBJ2-3; TRBD2 agrees at 8 bases. CDR3 length: 14 amino acids. The V segment lost 7 bases and the J segment 1 base; nucleotides outside the gene matches: 7. CDR1 and CDR2 (germline): DFQATT, SNEGSKA (reference sequence). In DNA, the CDR3 is TGCAGTGTTGTCGGGGGGGCCCGCACAGATACGCAGTATTTT. Residues: CSVVGGARTDTQYF.

There are many counts of this clonotype. This chain connects TRBV7-9 to TRBJ1-1, with 7 bases matching TRBD1. Germline V gene sequence: CDR1 SEHNR, CDR2 FQNEAQ (reference sequence). There are 13 residues in the CDR3. Unmatched junction bases numbered 9, after V lost 4 bases and J lost 10 bases. CDR3: CASSSYRGSGAFF. Here the CDR3 DNA reads TGTGCCAGCAGCTCTTACAGGGGTTCTGGAGCTTTCTTT.

This clonotype was detected ten times or more. The chain combines TRBV7-2 with TRBJ2-6; D is ambiguous. This CDR3 is 12 amino acids long. Germline-derived CDR1 and CDR2 are SGHTA and FQGNSA. V was shortened by 7 bases and J by 5 bases, with 6 bases between the two germline ends. The CDR3 is CASTQRANVLTF. Written as DNA, the CDR3 is TGTGCCAGCACCCAACGGGCCAACGTCCTGACTTTC.

This chain uses TRBV12-3 or TRBV12-4 with TRBJ2-7; 9 bases map to TRBD2. The CDR3 is 16 residues long. The V gene end was trimmed by 1 base and the J gene end by 1 base; junction bases not matched to a gene: 5. Here the CDR3 DNA reads TGTGCCAGCAGTTTAGAAACGACTAGCGGTTCCTACGAGCAGTACTTC. The encoded protein is CASSLETTSGSYEQYF.

This clonotype is labeled large. The J gene is TRBJ1-5, the V gene TRBV28; D possibly corresponds to TRBD1 (6 bases). The ends were cut back, 5 bases at V and 6 bases at J, with 26 bases in the middle. This CDR3 region has 18 residues. From germline, CDR1 is MDHEN and CDR2 SYDVKM. The DNA of the CDR3 is TGTGCCAGCAGTCCCCTTTCCGACAGGACGGGAGCAAGTCAGCCCCAGCATTTT. Residues: CASSPLSDRTGASQPQHF. Complete variable domain (other parts from reference TRBV28 and TRBJ1-5): DVKVTQSSRYLVKRTGEKVFLECVQDMDHENMFWYRQDPGLGLRLIYFSYDVKMKEKGDIPEGYSVSREKKERFSLILESASTNQTSMYLCASSPLSDRTGASQPQHFGDGTRLSIL.

CDR3 DNA sequence: TGTGCCAGCAGTTTGGCCGGAGGGGCGGGCGAGTTCTTC. This translates into CASSLAGGAGEFF. The V call is TRBV28, the J call TRBJ2-1; possibly TRBD2 for D (6 bases). This CDR3 region has 13 residues. Germline V lookup: CDR1 MDHEN, CDR2 SYDVKM. The germline V and J ends were trimmed by 3 bases and 14 bases, with 17 bases remaining between them.

This chain joins TRBV28 and TRBJ1-1, with 8 positions matching TRBD1. Germline V CDR1 and CDR2: MDHEN, SYDVKM. The CDR3 has 13 residues. After removal of 4 bases from V and 10 bases from J, the junction contained 8 bases not matched to a gene. The CDR3 DNA is TGTGCCAGCAGTTCCCAAACAGGGGGTGGAGCTTTCTTT. It yields the protein CASSSQTGGGAFF.

This clonotype was counted ten times or more. V and J are TRBV5-1 and TRBJ2-3, with D unclear. The CDR3 runs 12 residues. V shed 5 bases and J shed 3 bases, with 7 bases lying between them. Per the germline V gene, CDR1 is SGHRS and CDR2 is YFSETQ. The CDR3 loop reads CASRGGTDTQYF. The CDR3 coding sequence is TGCGCCAGCAGAGGTGGAACAGATACGCAGTATTTT.

In this sample, this clonotype turned up many times. The chain employs TRBV11-2 and TRBJ2-3; no reliable D call. The germline V gene encodes CDR1 SGHAT and CDR2 FQNNGV. Trimming took 9 bases from V and 2 from J, leaving 12 bases between them. The CDR3 loop spans 13 amino acids. This chain's CDR3 is CASSPGVTDTQYF. The DNA for the CDR3 is TGTGCCAGTAGCCCGGGCGTCACAGATACGCAGTATTTT.

This clonotype was picked up many times. V is TRBV28 and J is TRBJ2-1; D is uncertain. The V gene lost 4 bases and the J gene lost 0 bases, with 7 bases spanning the gap. The CDR3 has 14 residues. Germline CDR1 reads MDHEN; CDR2 reads SYDVKM. The chain's CDR3 is CASSYTGSYNEQFF. The CDR3 DNA follows: TGTGCCAGCAGTTACACGGGCTCCTACAATGAGCAGTTCTTC.

This clonotype was observed many times. The chain's CDR3 is CAISESRETQYF. CDR3 sequence (DNA): TGTGCCATCAGTGAGAGCAGGGAGACCCAGTACTTC. The chain couples TRBV10-3 to TRBJ2-5, with D uncertain. With 2 bases removed from V and 5 bases from J, the gap between germline ends came to 6 bases. The CDR3 contains 12 residues. The germline CDR1 and CDR2 sequences are ENHRY and SYGVKD.

Many counts were recorded for this clonotype. The chain employs TRBV29-1 and TRBJ1-2, with a possible D match to TRBD1 (5 bases). Germline assignment: CDR1 SQVTM and CDR2 ANQGSEA. The germline V and J ends were trimmed by 4 bases and 8 bases, with 17 bases remaining between them. This CDR3 is built from 13 residues. The DNA for the CDR3 is TGCAGCGTTGCGGACGGGACTCGATTGGGCTACACCTTC. It codes for CSVADGTRLGYTF.

This clonotype was picked up a small number of times. This rearrangement joins TRBV2 to TRBJ2-7; D gene ambiguous. The V gene lost 6 bases and the J gene lost 1 base, with 7 bases spanning the gap. Germline CDR1 and CDR2: SNHLY and FYNNEI. This CDR3 contains 12 residues. In DNA, the CDR3 is TGTGCCAGCAGGGATACATCCTACGAGCAGTACTTC. It is translated as CASRDTSYEQYF.

This clonotype has only a few counts. The J gene is TRBJ2-5, the V gene TRBV7-2; perhaps TRBD2 as D (6 bases). Trimming pared 4 bases from V and 5 bases from J, leaving 17 bases between. The germline V gene has CDR1 SGHTA and CDR2 FQGNSA. This CDR3 is built from 15 residues. CDR3 nucleotide sequence: TGTGCCAGCAGCTCTCGGGACGGGGAGGTTGAGACCCAGTACTTC. Residues: CASSSRDGEVETQYF.

This clonotype is medium-sized (0.01 to 0.1%) in the sample. The chain carries TRBV27 and TRBJ1-2, with TRBD1 identical over 7 bases. The V gene end was trimmed by 6 bases and the J gene end by 4 bases; junction bases not matched to a gene: 5. The CDR3 consists of 13 residues. The germline V gene has CDR1 MNHEY and CDR2 SMNVEV (reference sequence). The CDR3: CASRPQGTYGYTF. Written as DNA, the CDR3 is TGTGCCAGCAGACCACAGGGGACCTATGGCTACACCTTC.

This clonotype has at least ten counts. This chain links TRBV2 with TRBJ2-7; 7 positions agree with TRBD1. The germline V gene has CDR1 SNHLY and CDR2 FYNNEI. CDR3 length equals 15 residues. Trimming removed 6 bases from V and 3 bases from J; junction bases left unmatched: 11. The CDR3 spells CASSGRGQSYYEQYF. The CDR3 DNA is TGTGCCAGCAGCGGAAGGGGACAGAGCTACTACGAGCAGTACTTC.

The rearrangement uses TRBV10-3 and TRBJ2-3, with 9 bases that match TRBD1. The germline V gene encodes CDR1 ENHRY and CDR2 SYGVKD. This CDR3 is built from 17 residues. Trimming cost V 0 bases and J 2 bases; bases outside gene matches: 6. This CDR3 reads CAISESKGTGNTDTQYF. The CDR3 nucleotides are TGTGCCATCAGTGAGTCGAAGGGGACAGGGAACACAGATACGCAGTATTTT.

This clonotype was counted at least ten times. J is TRBJ2-3 and V is TRBV7-2, with a tentative D call TRBD2 (5 bases). Germline V lookup: CDR1 SGHTA, CDR2 FQGNSA. V lost 5 bases, J lost 1 base, and 10 bases lay in between. The CDR3 length is 14 residues. This chain's CDR3 is CASSLDSGTDTQYF. For the CDR3, the DNA is TGTGCCAGCAGCCTCGATAGCGGCACAGATACGCAGTATTTT.

In this sample, this clonotype is medium-sized. The chain employs TRBV28 and TRBJ2-3; D is undetermined. The CDR3 is made up of 14 amino acids. Germline V gene data show CDR1 as MDHEN and CDR2 as SYDVKM. Between the trimmed V and J ends, which lost 3 bases and 1 base, there was a span of 8 bases. This chain's CDR3 is CASSFLSGTDTQYF. The CDR3 DNA sequence: TGTGCCAGCAGTTTTTTGTCCGGCACAGATACGCAGTATTTT. The whole variable domain, filled in from reference TRBV28 and TRBJ2-3, reads DVKVTQSSRYLVKRTGEKVFLECVQDMDHENMFWYRQDPGLGLRLIYFSYDVKMKEKGDIPEGYSVSREKKERFSLILESASTNQTSMYLCASSFLSGTDTQYFGPGTRLTVL.

V usage is TRBV20-1 and J usage is TRBJ1-6; weak D call: TRBD1 (5 bases). V gave up 5 bases and J gave up 5 bases, with 13 bases separating them. From germline, CDR1 is DFQATT and CDR2 SNEGSKA (reference sequence). This CDR3 spans 14 amino acids. As DNA, the CDR3 is TGCAGTGCTTTTCGACAGAGTGATAATTCACCCCTCCACTTT. Residues: CSAFRQSDNSPLHF.

The rearrangement links TRBV5-1 to TRBJ2-7, with D hard to call. V dropped 2 bases and J dropped 1 base, with 7 bases sitting between them. CDR1 SGHRS and CDR2 YFSETQ come from the germline V gene. The CDR3 runs 13 residues. CDR3 loop: CASSLDGSYEQYF. CDR3 in DNA: TGCGCCAGCAGCTTAGACGGTTCCTACGAGCAGTACTTC.

The V and J genes are TRBV4-3 and TRBJ1-3; D not certain. The CDR3 spans 15 residues. Trimming took off 4 bases at V and 2 bases at J, with 12 bases between the two ends. Germline V CDR1 and CDR2: LGHNA, YSLEER. CDR3 nucleotide sequence: TGCGCCAGCAGCCGGTCTCTTTACACTGGAAACACCATATATTTT. Its protein product is CASSRSLYTGNTIYF.

This clonotype was detected ten times or more. The CDR3 region is CASSPRAERTQYF. The DNA of the CDR3 is TGTGCCAGCAGCCCCAGGGCAGAAAGGACCCAGTACTTC. The chain uses TRBV6-5 and TRBJ2-5, with a possible D match to TRBD1 (5 bases). The V and J ends lost 6 bases and 7 bases respectively, with 15 bases between them. CDR3 length: 13 residues. The germline V gene encodes CDR1 MNHEY and CDR2 SVGAGI.

This clonotype has only a few counts. This sequence joins TRBV15 and TRBJ2-1; the D is unclear. The length of the CDR3 is 15 residues. Trimming removed 0 bases from V and 4 bases from J, with 10 bases in between. In germline, CDR1 is LNHNV, CDR2 YYDKDF (reference sequence). CDR3 region: CATSRETQGYNEQFF. The DNA for the CDR3 is TGTGCCACCAGCAGAGAAACACAAGGGTACAATGAGCAGTTCTTC.

This clonotype was seen more than once but under ten times. The junction and the germline gene differ at one end; a read error may be behind it. The chain is built from TRBV7-9 and TRBJ2-5; no firm D call. CDR1 is SEHNR, CDR2 FQNEAQ, per germline (reference sequence). This CDR3 comprises 12 residues. CDR3 region: CAGSLAQETQYF. The CDR3 bases are TGTGCCGGCAGCTTAGCACAAGAGACCCAGTACTTC.

This clonotype was seen many times. The V call is TRBV7-2, the J call TRBJ2-1, with TRBD2 identical over 12 bases. Unmatched junction bases numbered 5, after V lost 5 bases and J lost 6 bases. The CDR3 consists of 15 residues. Germline loops: CDR1 SGHTA, CDR2 FQGNSA. CDR3 residues: CASSQLAGGFNEQFF. The CDR3 DNA sequence: TGTGCCAGCAGCCAACTAGCGGGGGGATTCAATGAGCAGTTCTTC.

This clonotype is medium-sized within its sample. The rearrangement joins TRBV9 to TRBJ2-2; D is unresolved. The CDR3 is 12 residues long. Trimming left V 2 bases short and J 7 bases short, with 6 bases between. Germline CDR1 and CDR2: SGDLS and YYNGEE. CDR3 DNA: TGTGCCAGCAGCGTCCGTTTCGGGGAGCTGTTTTTT. It specifies CASSVRFGELFF. Looking up the rest from reference TRBV9 and TRBJ2-2 gives the full variable domain: DSGVTQTPKHLITATGQRVTLRCSPRSGDLSVYWYQQSLDQGLQFLIQYYNGEERAKGNILERFSAQQFPDLHSELNLSSLELGDSALYFCASSVRFGELFFGEGSRLTVL.

Many counts were recorded for this clonotype. The chain couples TRBV19 to TRBJ2-3, with D unresolved. Looked up from germline, CDR1 is LNHDA and CDR2 is SQIVND (reference sequence). The V end was cut by 6 bases, the J end by 1 base, with 11 bases between. CDR3 length equals 14 residues. CDR3 nucleotide sequence: TGTGCCAGTAGACTCTATTGGGGCACAGATACGCAGTATTTT. Its translation is CASRLYWGTDTQYF.

This clonotype has a count of ten or more. The chain links TRBV28 to TRBJ2-3; D may be TRBD1 (5 bases). In germline, CDR1 is MDHEN, CDR2 SYDVKM. Trimming removed 2 bases from V and 1 base from J, with 10 bases in between. The CDR3 covers 15 residues. CDR3 region: CASSLPGRGTDTQYF. The CDR3 bases are TGTGCCAGCAGTTTACCAGGGCGAGGCACAGATACGCAGTATTTT.